The present T cell receptor beta chain was sequenced within a study of T cells after posttransplantation cyclophosphamide. Points from the study as a whole: TRB clonality was highly associated with recipient CMV seropositivity and reactivation. Donor-recipient repertoire similarity was low at 1-2 months, rising over year one.

Generated by immunoSEQ multiplex PCR, the TCRdb table keeps only in-frame clones and is missing some. Observed in the sample are about 11,000 clones, none of them singletons. Busulfan-fludarabine conditioning, marrow transplant, and cyclophosphamide on days +3 and +4 were administered. Per germline, CDR1 KGHSH and CDR2 LQKENI. The ends lost 5 bases at V and 1 base at J; junction bases unmatched: 7. This CDR3 comprises 15 residues. This clone was seen repeatedly, ten times or more. Its specificity is unknown. The sequence was collected from a female patient aged 40 to 55 who received an allogeneic stem cell transplant from a related donor, was CMV-positive, and had no GVHD. Some of the T cells might come from the graft donor. Sequencing used PBMCs, obtained after allogeneic stem cell transplant with posttransplant cyclophosphamide. The chain uses TRBV18 and TRBJ1-1; 7 bases map to TRBD1. The CDR3 DNA reads as TGTGCCAGCTCATTAAATCGGGACAGGAACACTGAAGCTTTCTTT. Amino acid sequence: CASSLNRDRNTEAFF.